The 18 T cell receptor beta chains listed next were all sequenced from one sample in a study of blood T cell repertoires in COVID-19. Produced via immunoSEQ multiplex PCR; TCRdb's table is partial and in-frame only. The sample has under 200,000 clones; roughly 77% are singletons. What was sequenced was peripheral blood. The receptors shown here come from a man between 65 and 85 years old with active or convalescent COVID-19.

The chain is built from TRBV5-1 and TRBJ2-1; a possible D gene is TRBD1 (6 bases). This CDR3 spans 16 amino acids. Looked up from germline, CDR1 is SGHRS and CDR2 is YFSETQ. Between the trimmed V and J ends, which lost 0 bases and 7 bases, there was a span of 17 bases. CDR3 loop: CASSLVARGRRNEQFF. Written as DNA, the CDR3 is TGCGCCAGCAGCTTGGTTGCCAGGGGTCGGCGGAATGAGCAGTTCTTC.

The CDR3 DNA reads as TGTGCCAGCAGGTTAACAGGGTCTCTTCTTTCCGAGCAGTACTTC. Residues: CASRLTGSLLSEQYF. The chain links TRBV7-2 to TRBJ2-7; weak D call: TRBD1 (6 bases). V was clipped by 6 bases and J by 6 bases, with 21 bases between them. The germline CDR1 and CDR2 sequences are SGHTA and FQGNSA. This CDR3 region has 15 residues.

V usage is TRBV7-8 and J usage is TRBJ1-4; TRBD1 agrees at 8 bases. This CDR3 is 13 amino acids long. Germline-derived CDR1 and CDR2 are SGHVS and FQNEAQ. V was clipped by 8 bases and J by 7 bases; unmatched bases: 6. The CDR3 DNA reads as TGTGCCAGCTCAGGGGGCAGCGGTGAAAAACTGTTTTTT. Protein: CASSGGSGEKLFF. Drawing the rest from reference TRBV7-8 and TRBJ1-4, the complete variable domain is GAGVSQSPRYKVAKRGQDVALRCDPISGHVSLFWYQQALGQGPEFLTYFQNEAQLDKSGLPSDRFFAERPEGSVSTLKIQRTQQEDSAVYLCASSGGSGEKLFFGSGTQLSVL.

CDR3 bases: TGTGCCAGCAGGGGACAGGGGGCGAACACTGAAGCTTTCTTT. Translated: CASRGQGANTEAFF. The V and J genes are TRBV2 and TRBJ1-1; TRBD1 matches at 12 bases. CDR3 size: 14 residues. V was clipped by 6 bases and J by 1 base; unmatched bases: 0. Germline lookup yields CDR1 SNHLY and CDR2 FYNNEI.

The chain joins TRBV21-1 to TRBJ1-5; TRBD1, the table's D call, lacks a check against the DNA. TRBV21-1 is given as a pseudogene. This CDR3 spans 14 amino acids. CDR3 DNA: TGTGCCAGCAGGAGAGAGGGGGCGGGTCAGCCCCAGCATTTT. Its translation is CASRREGAGQPQHF.

The count of this clone is one. The CDR3 protein is CASSVQGNIQYF. Here the CDR3 DNA reads TGTGCCAGCAGCGTACAGGGAAACATTCAGTACTTC. The genes are TRBV7-2 and TRBJ2-4, with a tentative D call TRBD1 (6 bases). Germline CDR1 reads SGHTA; CDR2 reads FQGNSA. This CDR3 is built from 12 residues. The ends were cut back, 5 bases at V and 6 bases at J, with 8 bases in the middle.

This clone was seen only a few times. This sequence joins TRBV12-3 or TRBV12-4 and TRBJ2-2; TRBD1 might be the D (5 bases). Between the trimmed V and J ends, which lost 8 bases and 8 bases, there was a span of 15 bases. This CDR3 is built from 13 residues. This chain's CDR3 is CASGQRVEGELFF. The DNA for the CDR3 is TGTGCCAGCGGACAAAGGGTGGAGGGGGAGCTGTTTTTT.

The V gene is TRBV6-1, the J gene TRBJ2-3, with 7 bases lining up with TRBD2. V trimming: 0 bases; J trimming: 4 bases; junction bases outside the gene matches: 7. The CDR3 consists of 16 residues. Germline V gives CDR1 MNHNS, CDR2 SASEGT. This CDR3 reads CASSEARTGGPDTQYF. The DNA of the CDR3 is TGTGCCAGCAGTGAAGCTCGCACGGGAGGCCCAGATACGCAGTATTTT.

The V gene is TRBV6-2 or TRBV6-3, the J gene TRBJ2-7, with D perhaps matching TRBD1 (6 bases). The CDR3 consists of 13 residues. CDR1 and CDR2 from the germline V gene are MNHEY and SVGEGT. Trimming removed 5 bases at V and 3 bases at J, with 11 bases between. DNA of the CDR3: TGTGCCAGCAGTCTTGGGACATACTACGAGCAGTACTTC. Translating gives CASSLGTYYEQYF.

In DNA form, the CDR3 reads TGTGCCAGCTCACCACGGGTCCTCGATCGGGGAGGCACTGAAGCTTTCTTT. Amino acid sequence: CASSPRVLDRGGTEAFF. The genes are TRBV18 and TRBJ1-1; no firm D call. V was clipped by 1 base and J by 4 bases, with 19 bases between them. Germline CDR1 KGHSH, CDR2 LQKENI. This CDR3 is built from 17 residues.

V gene TRBV6-1 combines with J gene TRBJ1-2; 12 nucleotides align to TRBD1. The CDR3 runs to 17 residues. V gave up 3 bases and J gave up 7 bases; unmatched junction bases: 12. CDR1 is MNHNS and CDR2 is SASEGT in the germline V gene. The CDR3 DNA follows: TGTGCCAGCAGTGACTTACCGGGACAGGGGGCCTTCGCTGGCTACACCTTC. It encodes CASSDLPGQGAFAGYTF.

This sequence joins TRBV5-1 and TRBJ1-2; 8 nucleotides align to TRBD1. From germline, CDR1 is SGHRS and CDR2 YFSETQ. This CDR3 has 17 amino acids. J was trimmed by 8 bases and V by 4 bases; bases with no gene match: 19. The CDR3, as DNA: TGCGCCAGCAGCCCCACGGGACAGGCGGGACGCGCTTTCGGCTACACCTTC. It translates to CASSPTGQAGRAFGYTF.

J is TRBJ1-1 and V is TRBV7-3; no firm D call. The germline V gene encodes CDR1 SGHTA and CDR2 FQGTGA. V dropped 5 bases and J dropped 11 bases, with 15 bases sitting between them. This CDR3 is built from 12 residues. CDR3: CASSGRENRAFF. CDR3 nucleotides: TGTGCCAGCAGCGGGAGGGAAAATAGGGCTTTCTTT.

This rearrangement joins TRBV19 to TRBJ2-1, with D perhaps matching TRBD1 (6 bases). The CDR3 spans 16 residues. CDR1 LNHDA and CDR2 SQIVND come from the germline V gene (reference sequence). V lost 6 bases, J lost 5 bases, and 20 bases lay in between. DNA of the CDR3: TGTGCCAGTAGCTCTCAGGGGACCTACCTCGACAATGAGCAGTTCTTC. Translated: CASSSQGTYLDNEQFF.

In this sample, this clone turned up a few times. This sequence joins TRBV11-2 and TRBJ2-3, with 8 nucleotides matching TRBD2. With 5 bases clipped from V and 0 bases from J, the junction kept 10 bases outside the gene matches. The CDR3 length is 17 residues. CDR1 and CDR2 (germline): SGHAT, FQNNGV. Written as DNA, the CDR3 is TGTGCCAGCAGCCCGGGTTCTGGCGGGGGGAGCACAGATACGCAGTATTTT. This codes for CASSPGSGGGSTDTQYF.

The chain is built from TRBV7-9 and TRBJ2-3; 11 bases fit TRBD2. After removal of 4 bases from V and 6 bases from J, the junction contained 15 bases not matched to a gene. This CDR3 contains 18 residues. CDR1 and CDR2 from the germline V gene are SEHNR and FQNEAQ (reference sequence). CDR3 region: CASSSWGSTSGSGDTQYF. Here the CDR3 DNA reads TGTGCCAGCAGCTCCTGGGGGTCCACTAGCGGGAGCGGGGATACGCAGTATTTT. The full variable domain, rest sourced from reference TRBV7-9 and TRBJ2-3, is DTGVSQNPRHKITKRGQNVTFRCDPISEHNRLYWYRQTLGQGPEFLTYFQNEAQLEKSRLLSDRFSAERPKGSFSTLEIQRTEQGDSAMYLCASSSWGSTSGSGDTQYFGPGTRLTVL.

The rearrangement joins TRBV10-3 to TRBJ2-5; perhaps TRBD2 as D (5 bases). The CDR3 length is 15 residues. V was pared by 0 bases and J by 4 bases, with 12 bases between. Germline CDR1 is ENHRY and CDR2 is SYGVKD. The CDR3 sequence: CAISESIPGRETQYF. The CDR3 DNA reads TGTGCCATCAGTGAGTCGATCCCGGGAAGAGAGACCCAGTACTTC.

This clone has a handful of counts. This chain uses TRBV5-1 with TRBJ2-7, with TRBD2 identical over 7 bases. Germline values: CDR1 SGHRS, CDR2 YFSETQ. The V gene end was trimmed by 0 bases and the J gene end by 5 bases; junction bases not matched to a gene: 11. The CDR3 covers 16 residues. The CDR3 reads CASSLVGGSMRNEQYF. CDR3 nucleotide sequence: TGCGCCAGCAGCTTGGTAGGCGGGAGTATGAGAAACGAGCAGTACTTC. The full variable domain, with the rest looked up from reference TRBV5-1 and TRBJ2-7, is KAGVTQTPRYLIKTRGQQVTLSCSPISGHRSVSWYQQTPGQGLQFLFEYFSETQRNKGNFPGRFSGRQFSNSRSEMNVSTLELGDSALYLCASSLVGGSMRNEQYFGPGTRLTVT.